The T cell receptor (delta chain) described here comes from a study of gamma delta lymphoproliferative disorders and STAT genes (dated 2018 in TCRdb). About the full investigation: Gamma-chain libraries were prepared from at least 50 ng of genomic DNA using the LymphoTrack Dx TCRG Assay. Because no corresponding Invivoscribe delta assay was available, delta-chain libraries were prepared according to the standard operating procedure of the EuroClonality-NGS working group. Within a larger immunophenotypic and STAT-mutation study, TCR gamma and delta CDR3 repertoires were profiled by deep sequencing in Tgammadelta lymphoproliferative disease patients and healthy controls. To confirm results, a couple of gamma-chain samples and every delta-chain sample were sequenced twice. On the study overall, not on this receptor specifically: Control T cells likely spanned varied maturation stages, while leukemic cells were skewed toward terminal effectors, potentially limiting patient-control comparisons. Almost every major gamma and delta clonotype found in patients was public, meaning shared with at least one healthy donor, with just a couple of gamma clonotypes being private to disease. According to the authors, NGS specificity may be reduced at low frequencies, so whether leukemic clones are public or private needs confirmation. When whole repertoires were clustered, patient gamma repertoires were grouped separately from healthy controls, whereas no separation between groups was observed for delta repertoires.

This clone occurred a few times. Its specific antigen is unknown. Base qualities are not at hand, and no much larger clone is one base apart. Both library methods used multiplex PCR with primers targeting conserved V and J regions of the TCR genes. Amplicons were purified, pooled and sequenced on an Illumina MiSeq platform. The authors' analysis ran thus. V(D)J alignment, clonotype assembly and translation were performed with MiXCR, whereas functionality assessment and CDR3 repertoire analyses were performed with VDJtools. CDR3 was defined according to IMGT, and analyses were limited to productive sequences using functional genes, with ORF genes and pseudogenes excluded. Identical amino acid CDR3s of major clonotypes (frequency >=5%) were searched for across all patients and controls using a custom Python script. To compare clonotype frequencies between patients and controls, a one-sided non-parametric Wilcoxon test was applied. In TCRdb, clones were called once more from the public reads by CATT, and rows of identical DNA were later combined. These V and J calls derive from TCRdb rather than the authors' analysis. The sample profile shows about 3,800 delta-chain clones; 1% of them were found once. Roughly 23% of the sample is taken by the ten largest.

The CDR1 and CDR2 encoded by the germline V gene are GEAIGNYY and EKD. V is cut back by 3 bases and J by 2 bases, with 8 bases in the junction unmatched. From the cysteine up to the phenylalanine, the CDR3 has a length of 18 residues. CDR3 DNA is the only sequence kept; it has 54 bases, read in frame from the first base. Genomic DNA from peripheral blood mononuclear cells isolated from patients and controls was used for TCR sequencing. Controls were approximately 23 healthy adult blood donors, with a median age of about 60 years and some twelve males and roughly 11 females, matched to patients for age and sex.

The sequence was collected from a human donor in good health. Sequencing was performed on blood. The chain is made from TRDV2 and TRDJ3; TRDD3 aligns with 8 central bases. The base sequence is TGTGCCTGTGACGAGGTACTGGGGGGGACCTGGGACACCCGACAGATGTTTTTC. The translation is CACDEVLGGTWDTRQMFF.